The clone carrying this TCR beta chain has only a few counts. Trimming shortened V by 5 bases and J by 0 bases, and 14 bases separated the two germline ends. CDR3 length: 16 residues. The germline V gene has CDR1 SGHTA and CDR2 FQGNSA. This entry belongs to a study of blood T cell repertoires in COVID-19. Study summary: Specimens from acute and convalescent COVID-19 originated in the United States, Italy and Spain. Sources were T cells, B-cell-depleted T cells, or PBMCs; the material itself was cDNA or gDNA.

Authors' analysis steps: Cell counts per sample came from amplifying reference gene primers. Data came from immunoSEQ multiplex PCR; TCRdb stores just in-frame clones and leaves some out. D and trimming come from the DNA, and the V and J calls and clone size come from that table. Of 300,000 to 350,000 clones in the sample, about four fifths were seen once. The origin of this receptor is a man aged 25 to 40 with active or convalescent COVID-19. The sequenced sample was peripheral blood. This sequence joins TRBV7-2 and TRBJ1-5; D call uncertain. The CDR3 reads CASSPTRAASNQPQHF. CDR3 DNA: TGTGCCAGCAGCCCCACGCGGGCAGCTAGCAATCAGCCCCAGCATTTT.